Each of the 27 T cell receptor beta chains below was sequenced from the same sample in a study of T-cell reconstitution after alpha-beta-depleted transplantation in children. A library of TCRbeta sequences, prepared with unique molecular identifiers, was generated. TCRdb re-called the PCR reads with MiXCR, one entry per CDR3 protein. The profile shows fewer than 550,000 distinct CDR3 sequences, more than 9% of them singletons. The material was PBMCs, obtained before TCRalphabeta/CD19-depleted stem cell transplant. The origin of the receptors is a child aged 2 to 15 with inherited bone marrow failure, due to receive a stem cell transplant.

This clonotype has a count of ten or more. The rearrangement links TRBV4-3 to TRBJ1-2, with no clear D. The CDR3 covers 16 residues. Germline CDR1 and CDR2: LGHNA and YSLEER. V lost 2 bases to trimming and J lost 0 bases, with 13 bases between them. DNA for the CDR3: TGCGCCAGCAGCCAATTTCTTGACGGAGCTAACTATGGCTACACCTTC. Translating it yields CASSQFLDGANYGYTF.

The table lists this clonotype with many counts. The CDR3 region is CASSLGTSVETQYF. CDR3 DNA: TGTGCCAGCAGCTTAGGGACTAGCGTTGAGACCCAGTACTTC. The rearrangement joins TRBV7-9 to TRBJ2-5, with 9 nucleotides matching TRBD2. The germline V gene encodes CDR1 SEHNR and CDR2 FQNEAQ (reference sequence). V dropped 1 base and J dropped 5; count of bases not matched to a gene: 2. The CDR3 is 14 residues long.

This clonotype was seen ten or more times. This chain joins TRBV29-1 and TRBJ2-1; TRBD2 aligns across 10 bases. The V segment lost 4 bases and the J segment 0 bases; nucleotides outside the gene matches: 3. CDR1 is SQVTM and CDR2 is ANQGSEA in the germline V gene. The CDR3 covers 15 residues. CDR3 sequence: CSVVWTSGSYNEQFF. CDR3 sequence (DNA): TGCAGCGTTGTCTGGACTAGCGGCTCCTACAATGAGCAGTTCTTC.

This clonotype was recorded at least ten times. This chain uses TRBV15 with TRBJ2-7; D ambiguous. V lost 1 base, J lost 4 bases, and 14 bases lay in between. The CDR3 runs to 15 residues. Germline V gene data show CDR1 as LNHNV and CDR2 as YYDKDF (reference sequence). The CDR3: CATSRAPGRPYEQYF. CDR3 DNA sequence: TGTGCCACCAGCAGAGCCCCAGGCAGGCCATACGAGCAGTACTTC.

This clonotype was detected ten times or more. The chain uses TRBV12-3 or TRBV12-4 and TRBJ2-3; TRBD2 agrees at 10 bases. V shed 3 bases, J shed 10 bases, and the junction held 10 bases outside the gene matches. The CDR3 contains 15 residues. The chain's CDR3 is CASSFLAGVSGAQYF. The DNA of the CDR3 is TGTGCCAGCAGTTTTCTAGCGGGGGTGTCGGGTGCGCAGTATTTT.

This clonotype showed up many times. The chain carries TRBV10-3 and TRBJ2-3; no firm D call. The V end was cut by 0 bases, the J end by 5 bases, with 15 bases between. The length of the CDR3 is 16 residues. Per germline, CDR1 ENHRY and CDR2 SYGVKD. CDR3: CAISESDSSNGDTQYF. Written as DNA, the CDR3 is TGTGCCATCAGTGAGTCGGATAGTAGCAACGGAGATACGCAGTATTTT.

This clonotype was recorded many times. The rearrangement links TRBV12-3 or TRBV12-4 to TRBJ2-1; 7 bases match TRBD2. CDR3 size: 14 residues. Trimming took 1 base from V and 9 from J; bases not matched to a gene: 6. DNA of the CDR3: TGTGCCAGCAGTTTAGGGACTAGTAGTCTTGAGCAGTTCTTC. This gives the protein CASSLGTSSLEQFF.

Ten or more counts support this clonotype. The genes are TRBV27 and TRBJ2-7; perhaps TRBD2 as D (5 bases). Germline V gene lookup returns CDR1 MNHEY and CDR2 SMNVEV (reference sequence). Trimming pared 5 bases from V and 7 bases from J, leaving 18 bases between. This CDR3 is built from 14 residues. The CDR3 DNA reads TGTGCCAGCAGTCCCCTGGGAGCGGCGGAGGAGCAGTACTTC. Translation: CASSPLGAAEEQYF.

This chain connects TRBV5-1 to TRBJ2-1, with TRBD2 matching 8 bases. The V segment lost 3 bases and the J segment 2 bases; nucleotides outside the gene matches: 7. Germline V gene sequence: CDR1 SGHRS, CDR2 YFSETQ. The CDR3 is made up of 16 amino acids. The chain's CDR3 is CASSWGPGGPYNEQFF. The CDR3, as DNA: TGCGCCAGCAGCTGGGGACCGGGAGGGCCCTACAATGAGCAGTTCTTC.

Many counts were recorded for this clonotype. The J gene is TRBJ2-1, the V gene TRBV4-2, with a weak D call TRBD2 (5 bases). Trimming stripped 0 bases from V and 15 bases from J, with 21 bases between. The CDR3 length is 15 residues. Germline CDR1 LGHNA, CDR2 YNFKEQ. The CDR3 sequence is CASSQEDQVGRAAFF. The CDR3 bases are TGTGCCAGCAGCCAAGAGGACCAGGTTGGCCGAGCGGCGTTCTTC.

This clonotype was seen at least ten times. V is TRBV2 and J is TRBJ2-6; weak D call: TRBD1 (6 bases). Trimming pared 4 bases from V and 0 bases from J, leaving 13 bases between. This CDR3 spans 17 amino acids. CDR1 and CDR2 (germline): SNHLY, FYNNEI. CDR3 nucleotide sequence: TGTGCCAGCAGTGGGGACACCATAAGCTCTGGGGCCAACGTCCTGACTTTC. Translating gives CASSGDTISSGANVLTF.

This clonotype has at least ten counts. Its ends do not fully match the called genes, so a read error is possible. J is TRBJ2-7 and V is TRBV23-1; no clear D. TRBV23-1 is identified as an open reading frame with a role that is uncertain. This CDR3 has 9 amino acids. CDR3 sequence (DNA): TGCGCCAGGTCCTCCGAGCAGTACTTC. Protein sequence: CARSSEQYF.

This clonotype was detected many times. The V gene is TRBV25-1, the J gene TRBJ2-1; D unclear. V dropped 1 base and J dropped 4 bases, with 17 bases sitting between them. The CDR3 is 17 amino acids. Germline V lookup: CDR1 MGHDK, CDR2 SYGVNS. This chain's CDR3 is CASSELLGHGFYNEQFF. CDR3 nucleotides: TGTGCCAGCAGTGAATTATTGGGCCACGGGTTTTACAATGAGCAGTTCTTC.

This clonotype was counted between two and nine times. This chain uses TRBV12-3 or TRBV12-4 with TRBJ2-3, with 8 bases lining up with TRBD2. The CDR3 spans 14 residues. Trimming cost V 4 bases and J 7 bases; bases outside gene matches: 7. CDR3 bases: TGTGCCAGCAGTTCCCTAGCGGGTTCGAATACGCAGTATTTT. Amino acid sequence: CASSSLAGSNTQYF.

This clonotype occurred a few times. The CDR3 spells CASTLSGTSNNEQFF. The CDR3 DNA sequence: TGTGCCAGTACCTTATCCGGGACTAGTAACAATGAGCAGTTCTTC. This chain connects TRBV19 to TRBJ2-1; 8 nucleotides match TRBD2. The CDR3 spans 15 residues. V dropped 7 bases and J dropped 5; count of bases not matched to a gene: 10. The germline CDR1 and CDR2 sequences are LNHDA and SQIVND (reference sequence).

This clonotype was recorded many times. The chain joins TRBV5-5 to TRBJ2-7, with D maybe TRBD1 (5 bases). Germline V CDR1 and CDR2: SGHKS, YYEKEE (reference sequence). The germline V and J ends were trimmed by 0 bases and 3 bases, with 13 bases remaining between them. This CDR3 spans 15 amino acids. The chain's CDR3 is CASSLGPGNLYEQYF. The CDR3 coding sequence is TGTGCCAGCAGCTTGGGGCCAGGGAACCTCTACGAGCAGTACTTC.

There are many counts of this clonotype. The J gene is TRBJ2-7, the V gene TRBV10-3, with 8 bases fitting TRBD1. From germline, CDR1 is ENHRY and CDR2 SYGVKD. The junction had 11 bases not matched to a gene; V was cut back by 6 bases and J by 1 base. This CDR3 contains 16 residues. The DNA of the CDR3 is TGTGCCATCAGCTATGGAGGGACAGGCCCTTCCTACGAGCAGTACTTC. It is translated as CAISYGGTGPSYEQYF.

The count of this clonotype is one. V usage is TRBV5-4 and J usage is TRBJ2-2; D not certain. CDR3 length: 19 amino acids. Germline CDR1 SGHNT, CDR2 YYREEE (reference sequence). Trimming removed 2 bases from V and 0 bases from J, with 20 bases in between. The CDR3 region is CASSFRTDPNFANTGELFF. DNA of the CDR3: TGTGCCAGCAGCTTCCGTACAGATCCCAACTTCGCGAACACCGGGGAGCTGTTTTTT.

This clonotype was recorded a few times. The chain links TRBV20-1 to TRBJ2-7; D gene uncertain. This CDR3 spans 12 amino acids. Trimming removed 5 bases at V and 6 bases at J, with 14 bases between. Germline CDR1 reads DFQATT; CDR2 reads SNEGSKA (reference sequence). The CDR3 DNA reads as TGCAGTGCTTCCGACCAGTCGGGCGAGCAGTACTTC. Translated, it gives CSASDQSGEQYF.

This CDR3 reads CSVSDRGETEAFF. DNA of the CDR3: TGCAGCGTTTCGGACAGGGGGGAGACTGAAGCTTTCTTT. The chain is built from TRBV29-1 and TRBJ1-1, with 10 bases matching TRBD1. The CDR3 length is 13 residues. The germline V gene has CDR1 SQVTM and CDR2 ANQGSEA. V lost 5 bases to trimming and J lost 5 bases; unmatched junction nucleotides: 5.

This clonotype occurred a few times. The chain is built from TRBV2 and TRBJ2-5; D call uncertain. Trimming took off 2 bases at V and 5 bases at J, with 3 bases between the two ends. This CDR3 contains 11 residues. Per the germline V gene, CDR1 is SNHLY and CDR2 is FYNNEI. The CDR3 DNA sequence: TGTGCCAGCAGTGAACCGGAGACCCAGTACTTC. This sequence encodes CASSEPETQYF.

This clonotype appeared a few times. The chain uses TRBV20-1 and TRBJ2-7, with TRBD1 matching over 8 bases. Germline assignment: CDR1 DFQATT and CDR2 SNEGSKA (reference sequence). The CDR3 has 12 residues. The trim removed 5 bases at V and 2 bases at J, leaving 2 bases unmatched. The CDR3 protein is CSAGTGPYEQYF. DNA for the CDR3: TGCAGTGCTGGGACAGGTCCCTACGAGCAGTACTTC.

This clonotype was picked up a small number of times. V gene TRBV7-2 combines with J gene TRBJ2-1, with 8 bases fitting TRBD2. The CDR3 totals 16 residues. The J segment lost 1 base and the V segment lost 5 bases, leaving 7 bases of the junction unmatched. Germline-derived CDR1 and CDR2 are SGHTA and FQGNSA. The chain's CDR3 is CASSQGTRPSYNEQFF. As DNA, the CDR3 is TGTGCCAGCAGCCAGGGGACTAGGCCGTCCTACAATGAGCAGTTCTTC.

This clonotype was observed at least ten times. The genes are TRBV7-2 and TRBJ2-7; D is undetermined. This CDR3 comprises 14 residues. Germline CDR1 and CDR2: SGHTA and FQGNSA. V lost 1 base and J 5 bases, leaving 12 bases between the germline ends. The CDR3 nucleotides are TGTGCCAGCAGCTTAGTGGGGTTTCCCGACGAGCAGTACTTC. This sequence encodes CASSLVGFPDEQYF.

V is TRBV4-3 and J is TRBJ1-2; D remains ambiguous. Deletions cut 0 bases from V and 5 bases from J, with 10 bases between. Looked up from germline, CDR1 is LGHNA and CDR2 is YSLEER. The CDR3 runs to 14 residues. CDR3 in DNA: TGCGCCAGCAGCCAAGATTTTCGGTCTTATGGCTACACCTTC. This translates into CASSQDFRSYGYTF.

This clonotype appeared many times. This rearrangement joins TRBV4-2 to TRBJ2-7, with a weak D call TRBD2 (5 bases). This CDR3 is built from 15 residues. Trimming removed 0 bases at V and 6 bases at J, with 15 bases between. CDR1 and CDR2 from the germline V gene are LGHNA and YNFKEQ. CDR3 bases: TGTGCCAGCAGCCAAGATCAGCGCTCGGCGGGCGAGCAGTACTTC. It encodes CASSQDQRSAGEQYF.

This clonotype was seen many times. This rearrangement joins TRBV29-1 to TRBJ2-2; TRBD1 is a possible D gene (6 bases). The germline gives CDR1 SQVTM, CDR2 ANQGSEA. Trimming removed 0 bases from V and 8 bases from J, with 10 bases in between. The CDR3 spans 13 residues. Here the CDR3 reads CSVEETGAGELFF. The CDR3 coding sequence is TGCAGCGTTGAAGAGACAGGTGCAGGGGAGCTGTTTTTT.